Listed below are T cell receptor beta chains from one sample, sequenced in a study of blood T cells in healthy people across ages. TCRdb passed the 5' RACE reads through MiXCR, listing each CDR3 protein once. The sample lists 950,000 to 1,200,000 distinct CDR3 sequences; more than 30% were seen once. The sample was blood. Receptors were obtained from a man between 18 and 29 years old in good health. CDR3s include the opening cysteine and the closing phenylalanine or tryptophan. A D gene is named only where the DNA matches it firmly. Clone size is stated in some rows and not others, as once, few, many or a class when expanded.

TRBJ1-2 . . TRBV9 CASSVDSWDYGYTF TGTGCCAGCAGCGTAGACAGTTGGGACTATGGCTACACCTTC
TRBJ2-7 . few TRBV6-6 CASSYRGGFYEQYF TGTGCCAGCAGTTACCGAGGGGGGTTCTACGAGCAGTACTTC
TRBJ1-2 . . TRBV28 CASSPNRVPEANYGYTF TGTGCCAGCAGTCCAAACAGGGTGCCCGAGGCTAACTATGGCTACACCTTC
TRBJ2-1 TRBD2 . TRBV19 CASGRRTSGGPHPNEQFF TGTGCCAGTGGTCGACGGACTAGCGGGGGGCCCCACCCCAATGAGCAGTTCTTC
TRBJ2-3 . . TRBV11-2 CASSERTTSTDTQYF TGTGCCAGCAGCGAAAGGACTACTAGCACAGATACGCAGTATTTT
TRBJ2-7 . . TRBV12-3/TRBV12-4 CASSPGPTNEGYEQYF TGTGCCAGCAGTCCGGGACCAACAAACGAAGGGTACGAGCAGTACTTC
TRBJ2-7 . . TRBV20-1 CSAPAEFSYNEQYF TGCAGTGCTCCCGCCGAGTTCTCCTACAATGAGCAGTACTTC
TRBJ2-1 . few TRBV29-1 CSASWDKYNEQFF TGCAGCGCTAGCTGGGACAAATACAATGAGCAGTTCTTC
TRBJ2-1 TRBD2 once TRBV10-3 CAIGGLSGDLSSYNEQFF TGTGCCATCGGTGGTCTTAGCGGGGACTTAAGCTCCTACAATGAGCAGTTCTTC
TRBJ1-1 TRBD1 few TRBV6-1 CASILGQWTEAFF TGTGCCAGCATATTGGGACAGTGGACTGAAGCTTTCTTT
TRBJ2-4 . few TRBV20-1 CSAQQQGELAKNIQYF TGCAGTGCTCAGCAGCAGGGCGAACTAGCCAAAAACATTCAGTACTTC
TRBJ2-3 TRBD2 . TRBV4-2 CASSQESERGGPDTQYF TGTGCCAGTAGCCAAGAATCGGAGCGGGGGGGCCCCGATACGCAGTATTTT
TRBJ2-7 . . TRBV3-1 CASSPLGGGYNEQYF TGTGCCAGCAGCCCTTTGGGCGGGGGCTACAATGAGCAGTACTTC
TRBJ2-3 TRBD2 few TRBV4-3 CASSQDRRGGLDTQYF TGCGCCAGCAGCCAAGATCGTCGGGGGGGCTTAGATACGCAGTATTTT
TRBJ2-1 . few TRBV5-5 CASSLRVDRLRDEQFF TGTGCCAGCAGCTTGCGTGTCGACAGATTAAGGGATGAGCAGTTCTTC
TRBJ1-4 . few TRBV20-1 CSARDDPLEKLFF TGCAGTGCTAGAGATGACCCCCTGGAAAAACTGTTTTTT
TRBJ2-7 . . TRBV2 CASSDSGDYEQYF TGTGCCAGCAGTGACTCCGGAGACTACGAGCAGTACTTC
TRBJ1-1 . . TRBV6-1 CASRRRQARNTEAFF TGTGCCAGCAGGAGGAGACAGGCTAGGAACACTGAAGCTTTCTTT
TRBJ1-2 TRBD1 . TRBV27 CPSSLAGTGHYGYTF TGTCCCAGCAGTTTGGCCGGGACAGGGCACTATGGCTACACCTTC
TRBJ1-2 . few TRBV29-1 CSVEGGTPYYGYTF TGCAGCGTTGAGGGGGGAACCCCCTACTATGGCTACACCTTC
TRBJ1-2 . few TRBV29-1 CSATGGTDYGYTF TGCAGCGCTACAGGCGGGACGGACTATGGCTACACCTTC
TRBJ2-1 TRBD2 many TRBV20-1 CSARDPGTSDNEQFF TGCAGTGCTAGAGATCCCGGGACTAGTGACAATGAGCAGTTCTTC
TRBJ2-2 TRBD1 . TRBV7-2 CASSRQGGDGELFF TGTGCCAGCAGCCGACAGGGGGGGGACGGGGAGCTGTTTTTT
TRBJ2-7 . once TRBV5-1 CASSLEQVYNEQYF TGCGCCAGCAGCTTGGAACAGGTTTACAATGAGCAGTACTTC
TRBJ2-5 . few TRBV6-2/TRBV6-3 CASSYSRRFQETQYF TGTGCCAGCAGTTACTCGAGGCGCTTCCAAGAGACCCAGTACTTC
TRBJ1-5 TRBD1 once TRBV20-1 CSARGTGYSNPPQHF TGCAGTGCTAGGGGGACAGGATATAGCAATCCGCCCCAGCATTTT
TRBJ2-3 . . TRBV11-2 CASSFVVMVGNTQYF TGTGCCAGCAGCTTCGTGGTGATGGTGGGGAATACGCAGTATTTT
TRBJ1-5 TRBD1 few TRBV13 CASSLKGQVWSQPQHF TGTGCCAGCAGCTTAAAAGGACAGGTATGGTCCCAGCCCCAGCATTTT
TRBJ1-2 . . TRBV6-5 CASSQDNGNYGYTF TGTGCCAGCAGTCAGGACAACGGGAACTATGGCTACACCTTC
TRBJ1-1 TRBD1 . TRBV11-2 CASRQTGTANTEAFF TGTGCCAGCCGACAAACGGGGACAGCGAACACTGAAGCTTTCTTT
TRBJ2-3 . . TRBV12-3/TRBV12-4 CASSLRSDTQYF TGTGCCAGCAGCTTACGATCAGATACGCAGTATTTT
TRBJ1-4 . . TRBV5-1 CASSLGARIGEKLFF TGCGCCAGCAGCTTGGGGGCGCGGATAGGTGAAAAACTGTTTTTT
TRBJ2-1 TRBD2 once TRBV19 CASSHSGASYNEQFF TGTGCCAGTAGCCATAGCGGGGCTTCCTACAATGAGCAGTTCTTC
TRBJ1-2 . many TRBV20-1 CSVPGQRHGYTF TGCAGTGTCCCAGGACAGCGACATGGCTACACCTTC
TRBJ2-1 TRBD1 many TRBV7-3 CASSLGQGHNEQFF TGTGCCAGCAGCCTCGGACAGGGCCACAATGAGCAGTTCTTC
TRBJ2-5 . few TRBV20-1 CSATPRTGVQETQYF TGCAGTGCTACACCAAGGACGGGCGTTCAAGAGACCCAGTACTTC
TRBJ2-3 TRBD2 many TRBV20-1 CSARDGRDADTQYF TGCAGTGCTAGAGATGGGAGGGACGCAGATACGCAGTATTTT